This T cell receptor beta chain stems from a study of shared clonotypes between healthy human individuals. The table came from immunoSEQ multiplex PCR; TCRdb's copy has only in-frame clones and leaves some out. The table records 1.5 million to 2.5 million clones, just under 95% of them present only once. CD8 cells classed as naive were CD45RO-negative and positively selected for CCR7, excluding terminally differentiated effector memory CD45RA+ cells. V gave up 6 bases and J gave up 4 bases, with 18 bases separating them. The V gene's germline CDR1 is ENHRY and CDR2 SYGVKD. This CDR3 comprises 15 residues. This clone occurred once.

The rearrangement joins TRBV10-3 to TRBJ1-2, with D hard to call. The receptor comes from a man in his late teens or twenties in good health. What was sequenced was naive CD8+ T cells sorted from blood. The CDR3 sequence is CAIRSTTDPSYGYTF. The DNA of the CDR3 is TGTGCCATCAGGAGTACAACGGACCCAAGCTATGGCTACACCTTC.